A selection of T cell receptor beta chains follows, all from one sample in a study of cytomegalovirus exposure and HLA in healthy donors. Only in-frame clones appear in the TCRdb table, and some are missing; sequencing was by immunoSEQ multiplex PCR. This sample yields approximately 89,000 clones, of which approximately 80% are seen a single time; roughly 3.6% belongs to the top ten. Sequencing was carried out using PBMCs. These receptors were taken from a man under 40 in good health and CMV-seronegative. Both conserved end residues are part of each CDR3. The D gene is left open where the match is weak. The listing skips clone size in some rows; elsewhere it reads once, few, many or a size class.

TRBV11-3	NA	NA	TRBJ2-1	CASSLAGPQNNEQFF	TGTGCCAGCAGCTTAGCAGGGCCCCAAAACAATGAGCAGTTCTTC
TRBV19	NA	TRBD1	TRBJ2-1	CASSIGWDRGRGEQFF	TGTGCCAGTAGTATAGGATGGGACAGGGGCCGAGGTGAGCAGTTCTTC
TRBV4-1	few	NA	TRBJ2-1	CASSQLRTLQTYNEQFF	TGCGCCAGCAGCCAACTGCGGACTCTCCAGACCTACAATGAGCAGTTCTTC
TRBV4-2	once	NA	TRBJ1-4	CASSQDLWGITYDEKLFF	TGTGCCAGCAGCCAAGATTTGTGGGGCATCACCTATGATGAAAAACTGTTTTTT
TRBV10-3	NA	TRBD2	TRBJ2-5	CAISEVSSGRYNQETQYF	TGTGCCATCAGTGAAGTGTCTAGCGGGAGGTACAATCAAGAGACCCAGTACTTC
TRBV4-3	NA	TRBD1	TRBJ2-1	CASSQSWGTVSYNEQFF	TGCGCCAGCAGCCAAAGCTGGGGGACAGTATCCTACAATGAGCAGTTCTTC
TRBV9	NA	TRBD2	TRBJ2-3	CASSVERTSHTDTQYF	TGTGCCAGCAGCGTAGAGCGGACTAGTCACACAGATACGCAGTATTTT
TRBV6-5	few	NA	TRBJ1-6	CASSYEGDNSPLHF	TGTGCCAGCAGTTACGAGGGGGATAATTCACCCCTCCACTTT
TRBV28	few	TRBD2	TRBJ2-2	CASSLLPGLATNTGELFF	TGTGCCAGCAGTTTGTTGCCTGGACTAGCGACGAACACCGGGGAGCTGTTTTTT
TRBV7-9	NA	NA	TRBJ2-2	CASAGLARTGELFF	TGTGCCTCAGCAGGCCTAGCGAGAACCGGGGAGCTGTTTTTT
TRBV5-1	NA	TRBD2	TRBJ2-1	CASSLGAGTSGNEQFF	TGCGCCAGCAGCTTGGGAGCAGGGACTAGCGGCAATGAGCAGTTCTTC
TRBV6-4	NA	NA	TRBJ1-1	CASSRRAQLTEAFF	TGTGCCAGCAGCCGCAGGGCCCAATTAACTGAAGCTTTCTTT
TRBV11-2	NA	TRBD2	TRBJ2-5	CASSYSGTSGGIETQYF	TGTGCCAGCAGCTACTCCGGGACTAGCGGGGGAATAGAGACCCAGTACTTC
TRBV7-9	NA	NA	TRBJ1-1	CASSLDLGRLTSEAFF	TGTGCCAGCAGCTTAGACCTCGGCAGGCTAACTTCTGAAGCTTTCTTT
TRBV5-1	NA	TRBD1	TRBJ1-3	CASSTGGSGNTIYF	TGCGCCAGCTCAACAGGGGGCTCAGGAAACACCATATATTTT
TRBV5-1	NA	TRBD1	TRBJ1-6	CASSLDRVTPLHF	TGCGCCAGCAGCCTAGACAGGGTTACACCCCTCCACTTT
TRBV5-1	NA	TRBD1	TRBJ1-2	CASSYQGQTYGYTF	TGCGCCAGCAGCTACCAGGGACAGACCTATGGCTACACCTTC
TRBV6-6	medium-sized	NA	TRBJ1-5	CASSSPGEPQHF	TGTGCCAGCAGTTCCCCCGGGGAGCCCCAGCATTTT
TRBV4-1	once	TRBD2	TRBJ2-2	CASSPRLAGGGELFF	TGCGCCAGCAGCCCCCGGTTAGCGGGAGGGGGGGAGCTGTTTTTT
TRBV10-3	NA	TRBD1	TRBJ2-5	CAISGSRGRGETQYF	TGTGCCATCAGTGGAAGCAGGGGGCGCGGAGAGACCCAGTACTTC
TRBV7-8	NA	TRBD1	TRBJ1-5	CASSSYRGGLNQPQHF	TGTGCCAGCAGCTCATACAGGGGTGGCCTCAATCAGCCCCAGCATTTT
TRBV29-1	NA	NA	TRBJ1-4	CSVVTGPTNEKLFF	TGCAGCGTTGTAACAGGGCCAACTAATGAAAAACTGTTTTTT
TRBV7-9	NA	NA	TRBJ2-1	CASSLRAASYNEQFF	TGTGCCAGCAGCTTGCGGGCAGCCTCCTACAATGAGCAGTTCTTC
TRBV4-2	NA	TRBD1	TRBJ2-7	CASSLGKGQAPYEQYF	TGTGCCAGCAGCCTAGGCAAAGGACAGGCCCCTTACGAGCAGTACTTC
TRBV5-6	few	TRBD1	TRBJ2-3	CASSFRTGATDTQYF	TGTGCCAGCAGCTTCAGGACAGGGGCCACAGATACGCAGTATTTT
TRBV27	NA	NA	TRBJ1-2	CASSHHPRGHGYTF	TGTGCCAGCAGTCATCATCCCAGGGGTCATGGCTACACCTTC
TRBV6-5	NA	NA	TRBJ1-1	CASSWGDTEAFF	TGTGCCAGCAGTTGGGGGGACACTGAAGCTTTCTTT
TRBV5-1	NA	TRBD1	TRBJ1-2	CASSSRDRPSFYTF	TGCGCCAGCAGCTCGAGGGACAGACCAAGTTTCTACACCTTC
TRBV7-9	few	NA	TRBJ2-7	CASSLGWNGDYEQYF	TGTGCCAGCAGCCTAGGGTGGAACGGGGACTACGAGCAGTACTTC
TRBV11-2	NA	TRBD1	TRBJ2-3	CASSSWTGPGFTDTQYF	TGTGCCAGCAGCTCATGGACAGGCCCCGGGTTCACAGATACGCAGTATTTT
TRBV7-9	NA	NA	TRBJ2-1	CASSLGDGSYNEQFF	TGTGCCAGCAGCTTAGGCGATGGCTCCTACAATGAGCAGTTCTTC